This T cell receptor (beta chain) was obtained from a study of metastatic and nonmetastatic thyroid tumors (dated by TCRdb to between 2020 and 2021). At the level of the whole study: Repertoires were compared across peripheral blood and tumor or nodule tissue samples from malignant and benign thyroid patients. Summary of the overall study and its limitations: In both blood and tumor samples, TCR beta diversity was reported to be significantly higher in malignant tumors than in benign nodules.

No patient had received any treatment before thyroid surgery. Using T-cell receptor beta sequencing, the study looked back at clinical samples from patients collected from about 2011 to 2018. To note about this clone: The target of this receptor is not known. Base quality data are lacking; no much larger clone is found one base away.

The library was made by PCR. Instrument on record: Illumina HiSeq 4000. The TCR beta-chain CDR3 region of each patient was profiled by high-throughput sequencing. In the original analysis: The researchers built a classifier to tell apart papillary thyroid cancer patients with distant metastasis, based on CDR3 differences among clinicopathological groups. The Shannon index was used to measure repertoire diversity, and the Morisita-Horn index was used to measure how similar tumor and blood repertoires were. TCRdb applied fastp at Q25 and MiXCR to the public reads, then kept only in-frame beta chains. The V and J calls were determined by TCRdb, not by the authors. The sample contains 35,000 to 55,000 clones, about 25% of them found a single time. The ten largest clones add up to 3% to 3.5% of the sample. Sequencing was done on a sample of blood. The TCR originated in a male donor with papillary thyroid cancer or a benign thyroid nodule (not recorded which). Some clones in this sample may be carry-over from other donors' samples.

The CDR3 corresponds to CASSRTGTDQPQHF. The DNA is TGTGCCAGCAGCCGGACAGGGACGGATCAGCCCCAGCATTTT. The sequence is built from TRBV11-2 and TRBJ1-5; the junction holds 8 bases that match TRBD1. Trimming accounts for 5 bases at V and 5 bases at J, while the number of junction bases matched to no gene is 5. The CDR3 contains 14 residues, cysteine and phenylalanine counted. Solely the CDR3 DNA is kept, with 42 bases framed from the first base. From a lookup of the germline V gene, CDR1 and CDR2 are SGHAT and FQNNGV.